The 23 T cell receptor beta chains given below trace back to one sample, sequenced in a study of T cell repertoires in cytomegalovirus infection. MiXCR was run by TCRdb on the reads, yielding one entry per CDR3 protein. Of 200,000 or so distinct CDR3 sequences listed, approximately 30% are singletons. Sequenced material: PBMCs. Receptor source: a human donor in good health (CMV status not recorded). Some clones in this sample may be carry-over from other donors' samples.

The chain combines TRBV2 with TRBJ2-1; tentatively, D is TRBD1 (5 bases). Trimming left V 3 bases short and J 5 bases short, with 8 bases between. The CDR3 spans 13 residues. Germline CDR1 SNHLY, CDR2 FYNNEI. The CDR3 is CASSDLGDNEQFF. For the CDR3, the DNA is TGTGCCAGCAGTGATTTAGGGGACAATGAGCAGTTCTTC. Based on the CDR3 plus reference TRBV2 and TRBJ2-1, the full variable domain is EPEVTQTPSHQVTQMGQEVILRCVPISNHLYFYWYRQILGQKVEFLVSFYNNEISEKSEIFDDQFSVERPDGSNFTLKIRSTKLEDSAMYFCASSDLGDNEQFFGPGTRLTVL.

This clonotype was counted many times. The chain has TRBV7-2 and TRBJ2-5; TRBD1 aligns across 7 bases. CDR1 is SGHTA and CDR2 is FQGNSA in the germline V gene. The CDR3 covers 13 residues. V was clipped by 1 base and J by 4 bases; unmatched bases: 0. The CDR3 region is CASSLGQGETQYF. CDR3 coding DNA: TGTGCCAGCAGCTTAGGACAGGGAGAGACCCAGTACTTC.

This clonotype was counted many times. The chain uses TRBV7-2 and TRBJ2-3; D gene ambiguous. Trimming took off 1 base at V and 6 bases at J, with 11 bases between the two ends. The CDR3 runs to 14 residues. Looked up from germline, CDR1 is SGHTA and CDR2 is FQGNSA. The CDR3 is CASSLGPASDTQYF. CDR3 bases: TGTGCCAGCAGCTTAGGGCCGGCGAGTGATACGCAGTATTTT.

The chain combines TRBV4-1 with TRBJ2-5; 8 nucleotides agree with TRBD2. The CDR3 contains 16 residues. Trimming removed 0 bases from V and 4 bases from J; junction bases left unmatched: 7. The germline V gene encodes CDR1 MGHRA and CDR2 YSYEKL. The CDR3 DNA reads TGCGCCAGCAGCCAAGACTTTCCGGGGGGGGGAGAGACCCAGTACTTC. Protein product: CASSQDFPGGGETQYF.

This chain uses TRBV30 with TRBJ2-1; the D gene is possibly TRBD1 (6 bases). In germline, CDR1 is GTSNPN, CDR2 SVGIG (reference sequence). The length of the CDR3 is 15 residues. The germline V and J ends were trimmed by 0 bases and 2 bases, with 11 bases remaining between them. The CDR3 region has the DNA TGTGCCTGGAGTGTCGGGACATCTACCTACAATGAGCAGTTCTTC. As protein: CAWSVGTSTYNEQFF.

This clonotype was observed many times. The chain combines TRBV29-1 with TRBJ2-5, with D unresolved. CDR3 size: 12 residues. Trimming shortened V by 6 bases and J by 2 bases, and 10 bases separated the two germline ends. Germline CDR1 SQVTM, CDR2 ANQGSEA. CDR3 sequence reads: CSVADGQETQYF. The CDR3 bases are TGCAGCGTCGCGGACGGGCAAGAGACCCAGTACTTC.

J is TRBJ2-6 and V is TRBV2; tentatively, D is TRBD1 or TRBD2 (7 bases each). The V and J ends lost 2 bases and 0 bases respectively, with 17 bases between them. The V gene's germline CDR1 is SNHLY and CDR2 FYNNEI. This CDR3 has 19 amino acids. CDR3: CASSEQGGTGFSGANVLTF. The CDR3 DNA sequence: TGTGCCAGCAGTGAACAGGGGGGGACCGGCTTCTCTGGGGCCAACGTCCTGACTTTC. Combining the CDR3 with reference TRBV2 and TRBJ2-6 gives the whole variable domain EPEVTQTPSHQVTQMGQEVILRCVPISNHLYFYWYRQILGQKVEFLVSFYNNEISEKSEIFDDQFSVERPDGSNFTLKIRSTKLEDSAMYFCASSEQGGTGFSGANVLTFGAGSRLTVL.

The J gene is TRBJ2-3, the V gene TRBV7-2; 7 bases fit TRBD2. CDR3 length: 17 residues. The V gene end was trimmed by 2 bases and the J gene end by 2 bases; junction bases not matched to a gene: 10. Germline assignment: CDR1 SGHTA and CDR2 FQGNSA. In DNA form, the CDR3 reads TGTGCCAGCAGCTTATCGAACGGGGGGACCGACACAGATACGCAGTATTTT. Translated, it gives CASSLSNGGTDTDTQYF.

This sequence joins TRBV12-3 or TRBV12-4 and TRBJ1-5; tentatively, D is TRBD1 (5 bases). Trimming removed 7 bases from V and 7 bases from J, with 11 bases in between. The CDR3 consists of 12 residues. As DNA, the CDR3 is TGTGCCAGCAAGCAGGGAGGCCAGCCCCAGCATTTT. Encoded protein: CASKQGGQPQHF.

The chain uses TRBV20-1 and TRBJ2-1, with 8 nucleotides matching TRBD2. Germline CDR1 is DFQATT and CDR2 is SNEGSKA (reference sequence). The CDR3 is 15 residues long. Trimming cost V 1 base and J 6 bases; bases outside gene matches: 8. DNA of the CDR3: TGCAGTGCTAGAGTGGGACTAGGGGTAGGCAATGAGCAGTTCTTC. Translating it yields CSARVGLGVGNEQFF.

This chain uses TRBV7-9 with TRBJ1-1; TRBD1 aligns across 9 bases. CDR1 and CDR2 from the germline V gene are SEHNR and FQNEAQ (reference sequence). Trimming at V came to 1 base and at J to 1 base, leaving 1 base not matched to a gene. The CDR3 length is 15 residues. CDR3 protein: CASSLVGQGNTEAFF. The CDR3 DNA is TGTGCCAGCAGCTTAGTGGGACAGGGGAACACTGAAGCTTTCTTT.

The CDR3 loop is CASSPLENTEAFF. In DNA form, the CDR3 reads TGTGCCAGCTCACCGTTGGAGAACACTGAAGCTTTCTTT. The chain carries TRBV18 and TRBJ1-1; the D is unclear. V lost 3 bases to trimming and J lost 1 base, with 6 bases between them. The CDR3 has 13 residues. Per the germline V gene, CDR1 is KGHSH and CDR2 is LQKENI.

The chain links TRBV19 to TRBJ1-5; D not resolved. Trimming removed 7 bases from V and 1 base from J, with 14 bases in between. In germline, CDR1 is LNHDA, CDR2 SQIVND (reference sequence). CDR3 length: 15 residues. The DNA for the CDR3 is TGTGCCAGTACCCCAGAGATAGTGAGCAATCAGCCCCAGCATTTT. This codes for CASTPEIVSNQPQHF.

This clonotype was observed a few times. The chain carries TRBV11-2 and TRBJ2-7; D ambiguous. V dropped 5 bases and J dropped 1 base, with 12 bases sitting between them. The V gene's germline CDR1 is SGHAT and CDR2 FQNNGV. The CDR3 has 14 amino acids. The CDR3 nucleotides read TGTGCCAGCAGCCTTCAAATCATTTCCTACGAGCAGTACTTC. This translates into CASSLQIISYEQYF.

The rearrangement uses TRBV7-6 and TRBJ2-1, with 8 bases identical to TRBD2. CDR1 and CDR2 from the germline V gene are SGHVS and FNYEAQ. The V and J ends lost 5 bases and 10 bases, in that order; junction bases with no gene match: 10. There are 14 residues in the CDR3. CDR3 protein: CASSASPGGKEQFF. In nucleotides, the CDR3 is TGTGCCAGCAGCGCCAGCCCGGGGGGGAAGGAGCAGTTCTTC.

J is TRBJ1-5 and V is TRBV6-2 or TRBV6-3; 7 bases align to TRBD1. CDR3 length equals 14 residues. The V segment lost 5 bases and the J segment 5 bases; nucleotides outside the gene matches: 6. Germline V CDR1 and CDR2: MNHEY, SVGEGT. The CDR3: CASSPAGGYQPQHF. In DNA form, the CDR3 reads TGTGCCAGCAGTCCCGCAGGGGGATATCAGCCCCAGCATTTT.

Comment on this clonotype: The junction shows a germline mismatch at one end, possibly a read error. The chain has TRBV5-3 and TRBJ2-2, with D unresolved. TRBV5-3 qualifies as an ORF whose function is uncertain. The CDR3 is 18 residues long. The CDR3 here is CASSLRQVSTLNTGELFF. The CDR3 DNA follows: TGTGCCAGCAGCTTACGCCAGGTTTCGACCCTAAACACCGGGGAGCTGTTTTTT.

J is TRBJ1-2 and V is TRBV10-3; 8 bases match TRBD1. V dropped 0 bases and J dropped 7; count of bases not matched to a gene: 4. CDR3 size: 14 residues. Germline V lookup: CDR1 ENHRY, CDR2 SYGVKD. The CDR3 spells CAISESQGAGGYTF. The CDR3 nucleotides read TGTGCCATCAGTGAGTCTCAGGGGGCAGGTGGCTACACCTTC.

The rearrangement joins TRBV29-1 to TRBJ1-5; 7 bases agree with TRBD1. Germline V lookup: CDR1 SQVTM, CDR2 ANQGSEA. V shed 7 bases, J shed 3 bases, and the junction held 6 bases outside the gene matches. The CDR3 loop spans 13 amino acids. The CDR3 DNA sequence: TGCAGCGCTGGGGACAGACACAATCAGCCCCAGCATTTT. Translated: CSAGDRHNQPQHF.

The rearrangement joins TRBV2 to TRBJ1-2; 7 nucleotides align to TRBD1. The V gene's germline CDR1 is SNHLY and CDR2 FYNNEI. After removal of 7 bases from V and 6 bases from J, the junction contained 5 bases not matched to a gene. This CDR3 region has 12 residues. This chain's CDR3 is CASIAGQNGYTF. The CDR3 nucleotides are TGTGCCAGCATTGCGGGACAGAATGGCTACACCTTC.

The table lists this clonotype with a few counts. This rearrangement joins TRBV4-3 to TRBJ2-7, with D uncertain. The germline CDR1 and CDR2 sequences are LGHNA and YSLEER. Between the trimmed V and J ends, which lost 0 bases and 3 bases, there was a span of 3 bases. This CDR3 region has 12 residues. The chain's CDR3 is CASSQDGYEQYF. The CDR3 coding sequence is TGCGCCAGCAGCCAAGACGGCTACGAGCAGTACTTC.

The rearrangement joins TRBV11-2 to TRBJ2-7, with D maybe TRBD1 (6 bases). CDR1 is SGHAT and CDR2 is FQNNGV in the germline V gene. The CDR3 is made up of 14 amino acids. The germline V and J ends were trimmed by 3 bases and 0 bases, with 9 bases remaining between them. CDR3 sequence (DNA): TGTGCCAGCAGCTTTTCGACAGGCTCCTACGAGCAGTACTTC. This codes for CASSFSTGSYEQYF.

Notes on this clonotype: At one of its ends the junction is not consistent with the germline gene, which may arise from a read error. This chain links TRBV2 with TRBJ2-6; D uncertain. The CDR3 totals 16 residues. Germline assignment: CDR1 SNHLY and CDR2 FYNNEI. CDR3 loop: CTSSDPGRSGANVLTF. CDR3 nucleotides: TGTACCAGCAGTGACCCCGGAAGATCTGGGGCCAACGTCCTGACTTTC.